These 4 T cell receptor beta chains share one sample of origin, sequenced in a study of cytomegalovirus exposure and HLA in healthy donors. PCR primers comprised 60 Vbeta and 13 Jbeta primers. Here immunoSEQ multiplex PCR was the method, and the copy in TCRdb shows in-frame clones only, minus some. This repertoire shows approximately 130,000 clones, about 61% found once; its top ten account for 2% to 3%. Input material: PBMCs. The origin of the receptors is a middle-aged woman in good health and CMV-seronegative.

This clone was seen once. V gene TRBV29-1 combines with J gene TRBJ2-2; 8 bases are shared with TRBD1. Trimming cost V 6 bases and J 4 bases; bases outside gene matches: 4. Per the germline V gene, CDR1 is SQVTM and CDR2 is ANQGSEA. The CDR3 spans 13 residues. CDR3 region: CSVAQGVTGELFF. The CDR3 DNA reads TGCAGCGTAGCACAGGGGGTCACCGGGGAGCTGTTTTTT.

The J gene is TRBJ1-2, the V gene TRBV7-6; D perhaps matches TRBD1 (6 bases). Germline-derived CDR1 and CDR2 are SGHVS and FNYEAQ. V was shortened by 2 bases and J by 6 bases, with 10 bases between the two germline ends. The CDR3 spans 13 residues. The CDR3 DNA is TGTGCCAGCAGCTTACCCACAGGGCATGGCTACACCTTC. It is translated as CASSLPTGHGYTF. Full variable domain (outside the CDR3, taken from reference TRBV7-6 and TRBJ1-2): GAGVSQSPRYKVTKRGQDVALRCDPISGHVSLYWYRQALGQGPEFLTYFNYEAQQDKSGLPNDRFSAERPEGSISTLTIQRTEQRDSAMYRCASSLPTGHGYTFGSGTRLTVV.

This chain links TRBV20-1 with TRBJ2-3; 8 bases line up with TRBD1. The junction had 1 base not matched to a gene; V was cut back by 3 bases and J by 8 bases. The CDR3 contains 11 residues. The V gene's germline CDR1 is DFQATT and CDR2 SNEGSKA (reference sequence). CDR3 amino acids: CSASTGGTQYF. Written as DNA, the CDR3 is TGCAGTGCTAGCACAGGGGGTACGCAGTATTTT.

This clone showed up just once. The chain joins TRBV11-1 to TRBJ1-6; 9 bases are a match to TRBD1. Germline values: CDR1 SGHAT, CDR2 FQDESV (reference sequence). This CDR3 has 15 amino acids. V was clipped by 5 bases and J by 8 bases; unmatched bases: 7. DNA for the CDR3: TGTGCCAGCAGCCCAAGGGACAGGGCCTATTCACCCCTCCACTTT. This encodes CASSPRDRAYSPLHF.